This TCR beta chain was recovered during a study of blood T cell repertoires in COVID-19. Measured with immunoSEQ multiplex PCR; TCRdb has only the in-frame clones, and not every one. The table records some 280,000 clones, roughly 85% of them present only once. V lost 6 bases to trimming and J lost 0 bases, with 8 bases between them. Germline loops: CDR1 LNHDA, CDR2 SQIVND (reference sequence). This CDR3 region has 14 residues. Sample: peripheral blood. This chain uses TRBV19 with TRBJ1-4; no definite D call. This sequence originates from a woman aged 25-40 years with active or convalescent COVID-19. The CDR3 nucleotides are TGTGCCAGTAGCGAGTATGCAACTAATGAAAAACTGTTTTTT. Protein: CASSEYATNEKLFF.